Listed here are 4 T cell receptor beta chains from one sample, sequenced in a study of blood T cells in healthy people across ages (dated by TCRdb to about 2015). Libraries came from 5' RACE. The instrument given in TCRdb is Illumina HiSeq 2500. The second PCR ran for roughly 7 to 11 cycles and used a J-beta primer mix along with a sample-barcoded 5' primer. TCRdb redid the processing of the public reads, applying fastp at Q25 and MiXCR, and retained in-frame beta chains. Each entry merges the rows of one CDR3 protein and shows their most common DNA and genes. The sample contains more than 900,000 distinct CDR3 sequences, roughly a quarter of them found a single time. Approximately 0.79% of the sample comes from the top ten. These records were also assigned to another study, of T cells of mothers and their children.

Specimen: blood. These receptors all stem from a girl aged 2 to 9 in good health.

This clonotype has just a few counts. This chain links TRBV12-5 with TRBJ2-7, with D maybe TRBD2 (6 bases). The germline V gene encodes CDR1 LGHNT and CDR2 FRNRAP. The CDR3 totals 14 residues. Trimming took 4 bases from V and 5 from J, leaving 15 bases between them. CDR3 residues: CASGSSIPGDEQYF. The DNA of the CDR3 is TGTGCTAGTGGTTCAAGCATTCCGGGGGACGAGCAGTACTTC.

The chain combines TRBV11-1 with TRBJ2-1; TRBD2 is a possible D gene (5 bases). The DNA end is a closer match to TRBJ2-7, so the J assignment may be wrong. In germline, CDR1 is SGHAT, CDR2 FQDESV (reference sequence). The CDR3 contains 14 residues. CDR3 protein: CASSLMREPYEQYF. The DNA of the CDR3 is TGTGCCAGCAGCTTAATGAGGGAACCATACGAGCAGTACTTC.

V is TRBV9 and J is TRBJ1-1; D is unclear. V was clipped by 0 bases and J by 4 bases, with 7 bases between them. The V gene's germline CDR1 is SGDLS and CDR2 YYNGEE. The CDR3 contains 13 residues. The CDR3 region has the DNA TGTGCCAGCAGCGTAGAGGTGGGCACTGAAGCTTTCTTT. Protein product: CASSVEVGTEAFF.

This CDR3 reads CASSPGYSTYNSPLHF. The CDR3 coding sequence is TGTGCCAGCTCACCGGGGTATAGCACCTATAATTCACCCCTCCACTTT. This chain uses TRBV18 with TRBJ1-6; D ambiguous. Germline-derived CDR1 and CDR2 are KGHSH and LQKENI. Trimming cost V 3 bases and J 2 bases, with 11 bases left between them. The CDR3 extends over 16 amino acids.